Below, 21 T cell receptor beta chains from the same sample are listed, as sequenced in a study of vaccination and CD4 T cells after COVID-19. Once obtained from cultured CD4+ T cells, the DNA was sequenced using the Oncomine TCR Beta short-read assay. TCRdb called the PCR reads again in MiXCR, with one record for every CDR3 protein. Among approximately 16,000 distinct CDR3 sequences listed, 35% were seen once. Treatment denoted: approximately 11-day PBMC culture with coronavirus spike peptide pools or control peptides (ViraFEST assay). Antigens for these TCRs are unknown. Sequenced sample: cultured CD4+ T cells from blood. These receptors all stem from a human donor with COVID-19.

The J gene is TRBJ1-4, the V gene TRBV7-9; TRBD1 is a possible D gene (6 bases). The CDR3 is 14 amino acids. Germline V gives CDR1 SEHNR, CDR2 FQNEAQ (reference sequence). V lost 3 bases and J 4 bases, leaving 9 bases between the germline ends. This chain's CDR3 is CASSFRTDNEKLFF. The CDR3 DNA sequence: TGTGCCAGCAGCTTCAGGACAGATAATGAAAAACTGTTTTTT.

This rearrangement joins TRBV6-5 to TRBJ2-3; possible D gene TRBD2, 5 bases. The germline CDR1 and CDR2 sequences are MNHEY and SVGAGI. This CDR3 has 13 residues. V was pared by 4 bases and J by 6 bases, with 11 bases between. In nucleotides, the CDR3 is TGTGCCAGCAGTTTACTAGAGTCGGATACGCAGTATTTT. Its translation: CASSLLESDTQYF.

V gene TRBV15 combines with J gene TRBJ2-1; unclear D gene. The germline V gene has CDR1 LNHNV and CDR2 YYDKDF (reference sequence). V was pared by 0 bases and J by 6 bases, with 15 bases between. CDR3 length equals 16 residues. This chain's CDR3 is CATSRDLRYRGNEQFF. The CDR3 bases are TGTGCCACCAGCAGAGATCTAAGGTACAGAGGCAATGAGCAGTTCTTC. The full variable domain, with the rest looked up from reference TRBV15 and TRBJ2-1, is DAMVIQNPRYQVTQFGKPVTLSCSQTLNHNVMYWYQQKSSQAPKLLFHYYDKDFNNEADTPDNFQSRRPNTSFCFLDIRSPGLGDTAMYLCATSRDLRYRGNEQFFGPGTRLTVL.

The chain carries TRBV5-1 and TRBJ1-2; D call uncertain. This CDR3 spans 16 amino acids. V lost 1 base to trimming and J lost 0 bases, with 13 bases between them. Germline V CDR1 and CDR2: SGHRS, YFSETQ. DNA of the CDR3: TGCGCCAGCAGCTTGTTAGGTGTGGAGGCTAACTATGGCTACACCTTC. It codes for CASSLLGVEANYGYTF.

V is TRBV2 and J is TRBJ2-1; D not resolved. Germline V gene sequence: CDR1 SNHLY, CDR2 FYNNEI. The CDR3 is made up of 13 amino acids. V shed 7 bases and J shed 6 bases, with 13 bases lying between them. CDR3 amino acids: CASKIPGSNEQFF. The CDR3 DNA sequence: TGTGCCAGCAAAATCCCTGGGTCCAATGAGCAGTTCTTC.

The chain couples TRBV20-1 to TRBJ2-1, with TRBD2 matching 11 bases. The germline V gene has CDR1 DFQATT and CDR2 SNEGSKA (reference sequence). The V gene end was trimmed by 6 bases and the J gene end by 7 bases; junction bases not matched to a gene: 11. This CDR3 comprises 15 residues. The CDR3 reads CSALLWVAGGNEQFF. DNA for the CDR3: TGCAGTGCCCTCCTGTGGGTAGCGGGGGGGAATGAGCAGTTCTTC.

The chain has TRBV20-1 and TRBJ1-6; the D gene is possibly TRBD1 (6 bases). CDR1 DFQATT and CDR2 SNEGSKA come from the germline V gene (reference sequence). V lost 3 bases and J lost 9, with 15 bases in between. The length of the CDR3 is 14 residues. CDR3 in amino acids: CSASLDQGSSPLHF. In nucleotides, the CDR3 is TGCAGTGCTAGTCTAGATCAGGGGAGTTCACCCCTCCACTTT.

This CDR3 is CSARKGTGYSDSPLHF. The CDR3 DNA is TGCAGTGCTAGAAAGGGGACAGGGTATTCGGATTCACCCCTCCACTTT. This chain links TRBV20-1 with TRBJ1-6; 9 bases line up with TRBD1. From germline, CDR1 is DFQATT and CDR2 SNEGSKA (reference sequence). Trimming cost V 2 bases and J 8 bases; bases outside gene matches: 10. This CDR3 comprises 16 residues.

The V call is TRBV19, the J call TRBJ1-4; D not resolved. V gave up 4 bases and J gave up 6 bases, with 9 bases separating them. CDR1 is LNHDA and CDR2 is SQIVND in the germline V gene (reference sequence). The CDR3 has 13 residues. CDR3 sequence (DNA): TGTGCCAGTAGTACGGCAGGTCATGAAAAACTGTTTTTT. Residues: CASSTAGHEKLFF.

This clonotype was seen only a few times. This chain uses TRBV18 with TRBJ1-1; TRBD1 matches 7 bases. The CDR3 has 15 amino acids. With V trimmed by 5 bases and J by 2 bases, 8 bases remained unmatched. CDR1 KGHSH and CDR2 LQKENI come from the germline V gene. The CDR3 here is CASSGMDRPNTEAFF. The CDR3 DNA follows: TGTGCCAGCTCAGGGATGGACAGGCCCAACACTGAAGCTTTCTTT.

V is TRBV7-6 and J is TRBJ2-5; D is undetermined. V was pared by 2 bases and J by 5 bases, with 6 bases between. CDR3 length: 12 residues. Germline values: CDR1 SGHVS, CDR2 FNYEAQ. The DNA of the CDR3 is TGTGCCAGCAGCTTATACGGGGAGACCCAGTACTTC. Translation: CASSLYGETQYF.

By sample fraction, this clonotype is medium-sized. The V call is TRBV6-1, the J call TRBJ1-2, with 10 positions matching TRBD1. The germline V gene has CDR1 MNHNS and CDR2 SASEGT. CDR3 length: 15 residues. Trimming at V came to 6 bases and at J to 2 bases, leaving 6 bases not matched to a gene. In DNA, the CDR3 is TGTGCCAGCAGCTCCCAGGGACAGGGGAACTATGGCTACACCTTC. Its protein product is CASSSQGQGNYGYTF.

The DNA of the CDR3 is TGTGCCAGCAGCTTGGTTCGGGGCCGCGGACGTAGCACCGGGGAGCTGTTTTTT. This encodes CASSLVRGRGRSTGELFF. V usage is TRBV5-6 and J usage is TRBJ2-2; D possibly uses TRBD1 or TRBD2 (5 bases each). The CDR3 consists of 18 residues. The germline V and J ends were trimmed by 0 bases and 4 bases, with 19 bases remaining between them. Germline V lookup: CDR1 SGHDT, CDR2 YYEEEE.

CDR3 sequence (DNA): TGTGCCAGCACGGGAGGACAGGGTCGCTACGAGCAGTACTTC. Translation gives CASTGGQGRYEQYF. The chain is built from TRBV28 and TRBJ2-7, with a tentative D call TRBD1 (8 bases). V was shortened by 7 bases and J by 3 bases, with 16 bases between the two germline ends. CDR1 MDHEN and CDR2 SYDVKM come from the germline V gene. The CDR3 has 14 amino acids.

The rearrangement uses TRBV18 and TRBJ1-3, with 7 bases matching TRBD1. After removal of 6 bases from V and 0 bases from J, the junction contained 8 bases not matched to a gene. The CDR3 covers 16 residues. Germline lookup yields CDR1 KGHSH and CDR2 LQKENI. CDR3 in DNA: TGTGCCAGCTCCAGGGACAGCTTATACTCTGGAAACACCATATATTTT. Translation gives CASSRDSLYSGNTIYF.

This clonotype was observed a few times. The chain links TRBV6-5 to TRBJ2-7; 8 bases match TRBD1. Germline lookup yields CDR1 MNHEY and CDR2 SVGAGI. CDR3 length: 17 residues. V lost 2 bases, J lost 3 bases, and 12 bases stayed unmatched. DNA for the CDR3: TGTGCCAGCAGTTACACAATAACAGGGGGTGGGGTCTACGAGCAGTACTTC. It translates to CASSYTITGGGVYEQYF.

The count of this clonotype is one. The rearrangement links TRBV10-3 to TRBJ2-7; D possibly corresponds to TRBD2 (6 bases). The V gene's germline CDR1 is ENHRY and CDR2 SYGVKD. V was clipped by 0 bases and J by 5 bases, with 11 bases between them. CDR3 length equals 14 residues. CDR3 region: CAISESARRDEQYF. CDR3 DNA sequence: TGTGCCATCAGTGAGTCGGCCAGGAGGGACGAGCAGTACTTC.

This clonotype has just a few counts. This chain connects TRBV20-1 to TRBJ2-2; D gene ambiguous. Germline-derived CDR1 and CDR2 are DFQATT and SNEGSKA (reference sequence). The germline V and J ends were trimmed by 3 bases and 0 bases, with 11 bases remaining between them. This CDR3 has 15 residues. The CDR3: CSASPSRTNTGELFF. Written as DNA, the CDR3 is TGCAGTGCTAGTCCATCTAGGACGAACACCGGGGAGCTGTTTTTT.

V usage is TRBV6-1 and J usage is TRBJ1-2; 9 nucleotides agree with TRBD1. V was clipped by 5 bases and J by 6 bases; unmatched bases: 7. Per the germline V gene, CDR1 is MNHNS and CDR2 is SASEGT. The CDR3 runs 14 residues. The CDR3 loop is CASSRLGQGNGYTF. Here the CDR3 DNA reads TGTGCCAGCAGTCGTCTGGGACAGGGCAATGGCTACACCTTC.

J is TRBJ1-5 and V is TRBV19; D unclear. The CDR3 covers 13 residues. From germline, CDR1 is LNHDA and CDR2 SQIVND (reference sequence). V lost 2 bases, J lost 0 bases, and 2 bases lay in between. CDR3 sequence reads: CASSITSNQPQHF. Here the CDR3 DNA reads TGTGCCAGTAGTATAACTAGCAATCAGCCCCAGCATTTT.

V and J are TRBV6-1 and TRBJ2-2; 12 nucleotides agree with TRBD1. V shed 6 bases, J shed 7 bases, and the junction held 6 bases outside the gene matches. The CDR3 is made up of 15 amino acids. Per the germline V gene, CDR1 is MNHNS and CDR2 is SASEGT. In DNA, the CDR3 is TGTGCCAGCAGGGGGACAGGGGGCGCCGGCGGGGAGCTGTTTTTT. As protein: CASRGTGGAGGELFF.